A single sample gave rise to the 5 T cell receptor beta chains below, sequenced in a study of follicular helper T cells after annual influenza vaccination. Generated by immunoSEQ multiplex PCR, the TCRdb table keeps only in-frame clones and is missing some. The sample holds under 15,000 clones, under 80% seen once. Described time point: 2014-2015 season, pre-vaccination. Sample: CXCR5- memory CD4+ T cells sorted from blood, taken on the day of influenza vaccination. The receptor source for this set is an adult who received the influenza vaccine.

This clone was seen a few times. V gene TRBV7-2 combines with J gene TRBJ2-7, with 8 bases lining up with TRBD2. The trim removed 5 bases at V and 2 bases at J, leaving 8 bases unmatched. In germline, CDR1 is SGHTA, CDR2 FQGNSA. The CDR3 is 15 amino acids. Written as DNA, the CDR3 is TGTGCCAGCAGCCTGAGCGGGGGATATCCCTACGAGCAGTACTTC. The encoded protein is CASSLSGGYPYEQYF.

This clone was counted only a few times. The V and J genes are TRBV4-1 and TRBJ1-2; perhaps TRBD1 as D (6 bases). CDR1 and CDR2 from the germline V gene are MGHRA and YSYEKL. V lost 1 base and J lost 4, with 19 bases in between. The CDR3 runs to 17 residues. The CDR3 is CASSQAPLGGQGYGYTF. In nucleotides, the CDR3 is TGCGCCAGCAGCCAAGCCCCTCTGGGGGGGCAGGGCTATGGCTACACCTTC.

This chain joins TRBV9 and TRBJ1-5; D might be TRBD1 (5 bases). The V gene lost 0 bases and the J gene lost 2 bases, with 9 bases spanning the gap. CDR1 and CDR2 from the germline V gene are SGDLS and YYNGEE. CDR3 length: 15 residues. The CDR3 region has the DNA TGTGCCAGCAGCGTAGGAGCGGGGGGCAATCAGCCCCAGCATTTT. It specifies CASSVGAGGNQPQHF.

The chain uses TRBV18 and TRBJ1-2; D is unclear. Germline CDR1 and CDR2: KGHSH and LQKENI. Deletions cut 2 bases from V and 6 bases from J, with 16 bases between. The CDR3 has 15 amino acids. CDR3 bases: TGTGCCAGCTCACCAAATCGGAGCCTCGGGAATGGCTACACCTTC. The encoded protein is CASSPNRSLGNGYTF.

The chain joins TRBV7-2 to TRBJ1-1; D gene uncertain. The V end lost 0 bases, the J end lost 1 base, and 6 bases lay between the germline ends. Germline values: CDR1 SGHTA, CDR2 FQGNSA. The CDR3 length is 14 residues. CDR3 coding DNA: TGTGCCAGCAGCTTAGCGCCCCAGAACACTGAAGCTTTCTTT. This translates into CASSLAPQNTEAFF. Full variable domain (missing parts from reference TRBV7-2 and TRBJ1-1): GAGVSQSPSNKVTEKGKDVELRCDPISGHTALYWYRQSLGQGLEFLIYFQGNSAPDKSGLPSDRFSAERTGGSVSTLTIQRTQQEDSAVYLCASSLAPQNTEAFFGQGTRLTVV.